The subject of this entry is one T cell receptor (beta chain). The sample originates from a study of blood T cell repertoires in COVID-19. Study overall: Both acute and convalescent COVID-19 samples were obtained from the United States, Italy and Spain. Nucleic acid was either cDNA or gDNA, and it came from T cells, B-cell-depleted T cells, or PBMCs.

Clones were sequenced by immunoSEQ multiplex PCR, and TCRdb holds only the in-frame ones, with some missing. The sample records 200,000 to 250,000 clones, about nine tenths being singletons. This sequence originates from a woman aged 50 to 65 with acute or convalescent COVID-19. The specimen was peripheral blood.

CDR3 sequence: CASSPGTEFNQPQHF. The CDR3 bases are TGTGCCAGCTCACCAGGGACAGAATTCAATCAGCCCCAGCATTTT. The V gene is TRBV18, the J gene TRBJ1-5; 7 bases are shared with TRBD1. Germline CDR1 is KGHSH and CDR2 is LQKENI. The length of the CDR3 is 15 residues. V dropped 2 bases and J dropped 3; count of bases not matched to a gene: 4. The variable domain in full, with the rest retrieved from reference TRBV18 and TRBJ1-5, is NAGVMQNPRHLVRRRGQEARLRCSPMKGHSHVYWYRQLPEEGLKFMVYLQKENIIDESGMPKERFSAEFPKEGPSILRIQQVVRGDSAAYFCASSPGTEFNQPQHFGDGTRLSIL.